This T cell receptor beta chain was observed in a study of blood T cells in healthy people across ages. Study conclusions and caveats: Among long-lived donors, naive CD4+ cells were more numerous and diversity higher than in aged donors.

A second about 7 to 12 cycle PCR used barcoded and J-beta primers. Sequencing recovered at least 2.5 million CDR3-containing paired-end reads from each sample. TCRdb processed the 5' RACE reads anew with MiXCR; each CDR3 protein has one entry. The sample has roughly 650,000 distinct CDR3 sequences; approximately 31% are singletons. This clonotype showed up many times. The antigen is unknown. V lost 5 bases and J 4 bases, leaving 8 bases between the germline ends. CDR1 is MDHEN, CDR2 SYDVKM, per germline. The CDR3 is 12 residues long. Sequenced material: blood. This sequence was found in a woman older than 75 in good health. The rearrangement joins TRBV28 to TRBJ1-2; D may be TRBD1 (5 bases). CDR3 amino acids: CASSMTAYGYTF. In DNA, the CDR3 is TGTGCCAGCAGTATGACAGCCTATGGCTACACCTTC.